The rows below give T cell receptor beta chains drawn from one sample of a study of cytomegalovirus exposure and HLA in healthy donors. Method: immunoSEQ multiplex PCR; TCRdb's copy keeps in-frame clones and lacks some. Its table records 200,000 or so clones. Sequenced input: PBMCs. The receptors were gathered from a boy between 10 and 17 years old in good health and CMV-seronegative. The CDR3 runs from the conserved cysteine through the conserved F or W. Fields, in order: V gene, D gene, J gene, CDR3 DNA, CDR3 protein. D genes are given only for firm matches.

>TRBV7-9|.|TRBJ2-5
TGTGCCAGCAGCCCAAATGGGGGAATAGCGGCCCAGTACTTC
CASSPNGGIAAQYF
>TRBV5-8|.|TRBJ2-2
TGTGCCAGCAGCTTGTGGGGTGGGACAACCACCGGGGAGCTGTTTTTT
CASSLWGGTTTGELFF
>TRBV2|TRBD1|TRBJ1-5
TGTGCCAGCAGATCAACCGGGACAGGGATCCATCAGCCCCAGCATTTT
CASRSTGTGIHQPQHF
>TRBV4-1|.|TRBJ2-3
TGCGCCAGCAGCCTAGGGGCAGATACGCAGTATTTT
CASSLGADTQYF
>TRBV5-4|.|TRBJ1-3
TGTGCCAGCAGTCCCGCGGCAGGAAACACCATATATTTT
CASSPAAGNTIYF
>TRBV28|TRBD1|TRBJ1-6
TGTGCCAGCAGTTTAGAGTCGGACAGGGCCTATTCACCCCTCCACTTT
CASSLESDRAYSPLHF
>TRBV6-5|.|TRBJ2-3
TGTGCCACCCGGGAGACGGGCACAGATACGCAGTATTTT
CATRETGTDTQYF
>TRBV30|TRBD1|TRBJ2-7
TGTGCCTGGAGTGGACAGGGGGCGCGCGAGCAGTACTTC
CAWSGQGAREQYF
>TRBV4-1|TRBD1|TRBJ2-3
TGCGCCAGCAGCCCTCTTAGGGGGCTCGGAGATACGCAGTATTTT
CASSPLRGLGDTQYF
>TRBV28|TRBD1|TRBJ1-5
TGTGCCAGCAGTTTAGAACAGGGGAATCAGCCCCAGCATTTT
CASSLEQGNQPQHF
>TRBV7-6|.|TRBJ2-7
TGTGCCAGCAGCTTAGGAGGGGGGGAGTACGAGCAGTACTTC
CASSLGGGEYEQYF
>TRBV9|TRBD1|TRBJ2-3
TGTGCCAGCAGCGGGACAGGGGGCGCGGGAGATACGCAGTATTTT
CASSGTGGAGDTQYF
>TRBV11-3|TRBD1|TRBJ2-2
TGTGCCAGCAGCTTAGATCTCACAGGGGGGAGGTCCGGGGAGCTGTTTTTT
CASSLDLTGGRSGELFF
>TRBV19|TRBD1|TRBJ2-1
TGTGCCAGTCGAGACAGGGGGGGACTCAATGAGCAGTTCTTC
CASRDRGGLNEQFF
>TRBV10-2|TRBD2|TRBJ2-3
TGCGCCAGCAGTGCTAGCGGGGGTCTCACAGATACGCAGTATTTT
CASSASGGLTDTQYF
>TRBV7-9|.|TRBJ1-4
TGTGCCAGCAGCCTCCGGCGGGGAGGGGCAACTAATGAAAAACTGTTTTTT
CASSLRRGGATNEKLFF